This T cell receptor (beta chain) was sequenced in a study of blood T cell repertoires in COVID-19. Looking at the study overall: Symptom resolution, clearance, or two negative PCRs marked the recovered donors of Cohort 3. Spain, Italy and the United States supplied samples that represented acute and convalescent COVID-19.

The method was immunoSEQ multiplex PCR; TCRdb's version includes in-frame clones alone and lacks a portion of them. The table has around 300,000 clones, more than 70% seen once. The participants were between about 18 and 100 years old and came from some 25 US areas. The specimen sequenced was PBMCs or T cells enriched from blood (not recorded which). The receptor comes from a woman aged 55-70 years in a cohort exposed to, infected with or recovered from COVID-19 (not recorded which).

The CDR3 here is CSVEVARAEAFF. Here the CDR3 DNA reads TGCAGCGTTGAAGTAGCGAGGGCAGAAGCTTTCTTT. The chain combines TRBV29-1 with TRBJ1-1; D not resolved. The CDR3 sequence is 12 residues long. V shed 1 base and J shed 8 bases, with 11 bases lying between them. From germline, CDR1 is SQVTM and CDR2 ANQGSEA.